These 11 T cell receptor beta chains originate from one sample sequenced in a study of cytomegalovirus exposure and HLA in healthy donors. PCR employed 60 Vbeta and 13 Jbeta primers. The protocol was immunoSEQ multiplex PCR, while the TCRdb copy is restricted to in-frame clones and leaves out a portion. The data contain around 200,000 clones, 75% to 90% of them singletons. The specimen was PBMCs. The receptors stem from a man aged 35 to 55 in good health and CMV-seropositive.

The chain links TRBV7-8 to TRBJ2-5; 11 nucleotides align to TRBD2. The CDR3 extends over 15 amino acids. The germline CDR1 and CDR2 sequences are SGHVS and FQNEAQ. J was trimmed by 4 bases and V by 8 bases; bases with no gene match: 9. The CDR3 region is CASGVAGGMGETQYF. CDR3 bases: TGTGCCAGCGGGGTAGCGGGGGGGATGGGAGAGACCCAGTACTTC. The full variable domain, rest sourced from reference TRBV7-8 and TRBJ2-5, is GAGVSQSPRYKVAKRGQDVALRCDPISGHVSLFWYQQALGQGPEFLTYFQNEAQLDKSGLPSDRFFAERPEGSVSTLKIQRTQQEDSAVYLCASGVAGGMGETQYFGPGTRLLVL.

The chain has TRBV5-4 and TRBJ2-7; 12 positions agree with TRBD2. The CDR3 runs to 16 residues. Trimming cost V 2 bases and J 1 base; bases outside gene matches: 4. CDR1 and CDR2 (germline): SGHNT, YYREEE (reference sequence). CDR3 nucleotides: TGTGCCAGCAGCTTTTTGACTAGCGGGGGTTCCTACGAGCAGTACTTC. This codes for CASSFLTSGGSYEQYF.

This sequence joins TRBV7-3 and TRBJ2-3; 8 bases are a match to TRBD1. The trim removed 4 bases at V and 11 bases at J, leaving 5 bases unmatched. Germline-derived CDR1 and CDR2 are SGHTA and FQGTGA. This CDR3 contains 12 residues. DNA of the CDR3: TGTGCCAGCAGCTCTGGACAGGGCTTGCAGTATTTT. Amino acids: CASSSGQGLQYF.

This clone was seen only once. The chain employs TRBV4-3 and TRBJ1-2, with D tentatively TRBD1 (6 bases). The germline V gene encodes CDR1 LGHNA and CDR2 YSLEER. CDR3 length: 13 residues. The V and J ends lost 5 bases and 4 bases respectively, with 11 bases between them. CDR3 protein: CASSTRGAYGYTF. The CDR3, as DNA: TGCGCCAGCAGCACCAGGGGCGCCTATGGCTACACCTTC.

The chain employs TRBV1 and TRBJ1-1. TRBV1 is deemed a pseudogene. The CDR3 has 15 amino acids. The CDR3: CTSSQDRGWKTEAFF. The CDR3 nucleotides read TGCACCAGCAGCCAAGATCGCGGGTGGAAAACTGAAGCTTTCTTT.

The table lists this clone with a count of one. This chain joins TRBV30 and TRBJ2-7; possible D gene TRBD1, 6 bases. The V end lost 4 bases, the J end lost 0 bases, and 13 bases lay between the germline ends. This CDR3 spans 14 amino acids. Germline V gene lookup returns CDR1 GTSNPN and CDR2 SVGIG (reference sequence). The CDR3: CAWNRRGGSYEQYF. The CDR3 nucleotides read TGTGCCTGGAACCGGAGAGGGGGCTCCTACGAGCAGTACTTC.

CDR3 loop: CASSQILAGREQYF. The CDR3 nucleotides are TGCGCCAGCAGCCAAATCCTAGCGGGGCGCGAGCAGTACTTC. The rearrangement uses TRBV4-3 and TRBJ2-7, with 9 bases identical to TRBD2. The germline CDR1 and CDR2 sequences are LGHNA and YSLEER. This CDR3 is 14 amino acids long. V lost 2 bases, J lost 6 bases, and 5 bases stayed unmatched.

The chain couples TRBV5-4 to TRBJ2-1; 9 bases are shared with TRBD2. With 6 bases clipped from V and 4 bases from J, the junction kept 11 bases outside the gene matches. CDR3 length equals 16 residues. CDR1 is SGHNT, CDR2 YYREEE, per germline (reference sequence). CDR3 in DNA: TGTGCCAGCAAGGGGGGACTAGCAATGGGGTACAATGAGCAGTTCTTC. Its protein is CASKGGLAMGYNEQFF.

The CDR3 loop is CASSLTSGFNEQFF. CDR3 coding DNA: TGTGCCAGCAGCTTAACTAGCGGATTCAATGAGCAGTTCTTC. The chain uses TRBV7-2 and TRBJ2-1, with TRBD2 matching over 8 bases. Germline loops: CDR1 SGHTA, CDR2 FQGNSA. The CDR3 has 14 amino acids. V gave up 2 bases and J gave up 6 bases; unmatched junction bases: 3.

The chain joins TRBV11-2 to TRBJ2-3, with D possibly TRBD2 on 5 matching bases. This CDR3 region has 15 residues. Trimming removed 3 bases from V and 2 bases from J, with 12 bases in between. The germline gives CDR1 SGHAT, CDR2 FQNNGV. The CDR3 loop is CASSLALGSTDTQYF. In DNA, the CDR3 is TGTGCCAGCAGCTTGGCACTAGGTTCCACAGATACGCAGTATTTT. Variable domain in full (rest from reference TRBV11-2 and TRBJ2-3): EAGVAQSPRYKIIEKRQSVAFWCNPISGHATLYWYQQILGQGPKLLIQFQNNGVVDDSQLPKDRFSAERLKGVDSTLKIQPAKLEDSAVYLCASSLALGSTDTQYFGPGTRLTVL.

This rearrangement joins TRBV30 to TRBJ2-1; D gene uncertain. The CDR3 loop spans 13 amino acids. Germline loops: CDR1 GTSNPN, CDR2 SVGIG (reference sequence). Trimming took 4 bases from V and 4 from J, leaving 11 bases between them. CDR3 protein: CAWNPGEYNEQFF. DNA of the CDR3: TGTGCCTGGAACCCCGGAGAGTACAATGAGCAGTTCTTC.